A single sample is the source of the 13 T cell receptor beta chains below, sequenced in a study of T-cell reconstitution after alpha-beta-depleted transplantation in children. Library preparation (for TCRbeta) was performed with unique molecular identifiers. TCRdb fed the PCR reads into MiXCR, producing one record per CDR3 protein. The table has about 980,000 distinct CDR3 sequences, about 29% seen once. Material: PBMCs, mostly from graft donor cells, obtained 360 days after TCRalphabeta/CD19-depleted stem cell transplant. The receptors were gathered from a boy younger than two who had a stem cell transplant for SCID, so the T cells may come from the graft donor.

This clonotype was seen more than once but under ten times. This chain uses TRBV7-9 with TRBJ2-2; TRBD1 matches at 8 bases. The V gene end was trimmed by 3 bases and the J gene end by 6 bases; junction bases not matched to a gene: 9. The CDR3 is 16 amino acids. CDR1 is SEHNR and CDR2 is FQNEAQ in the germline V gene (reference sequence). CDR3 nucleotide sequence: TGTGCCAGCAGCTTTGTGTGGTCAGGGGGCGCCGGGGAGCTGTTTTTT. It translates to CASSFVWSGGAGELFF.

This clonotype was picked up a small number of times. The CDR3 is CASSAASGALETQYF. The CDR3 nucleotides are TGTGCCAGTAGTGCGGCTAGCGGGGCCCTAGAGACCCAGTACTTC. The chain has TRBV19 and TRBJ2-5; the match to TRBD2 covers 9 bases. Germline V gene sequence: CDR1 LNHDA, CDR2 SQIVND (reference sequence). V gave up 5 bases and J gave up 4 bases; unmatched junction bases: 8. This CDR3 contains 15 residues.

V usage is TRBV29-1 and J usage is TRBJ2-2; D uncertain. The CDR3 is 12 residues long. Germline assignment: CDR1 SQVTM and CDR2 ANQGSEA. Trimming pared 5 bases from V and 6 bases from J, leaving 10 bases between. This chain's CDR3 is CSVCEGPGELFF. Here the CDR3 DNA reads TGCAGCGTTTGTGAAGGCCCCGGGGAGCTGTTTTTT.

V gene TRBV4-2 combines with J gene TRBJ2-7; 7 nucleotides line up with TRBD1. The germline V gene encodes CDR1 LGHNA and CDR2 YNFKEQ. The CDR3 is 15 amino acids. The V and J ends lost 2 bases and 0 bases, in that order; junction bases with no gene match: 4. CDR3 DNA sequence: TGTGCCAGCAGCCAACCCGGGACAGCCTCCTACGAGCAGTACTTC. Encoded protein: CASSQPGTASYEQYF.

This clonotype has only a few counts. This chain links TRBV5-1 with TRBJ2-5, with 9 bases that match TRBD1. Trimming at V came to 4 bases and at J to 1 base, leaving 5 bases not matched to a gene. CDR3 size: 15 residues. Germline V gene lookup returns CDR1 SGHRS and CDR2 YFSETQ. The CDR3 region has the DNA TGCGCCAGCAGCGGGACAGGGATCCCCCAAGAGACCCAGTACTTC. Residues: CASSGTGIPQETQYF.

This clonotype was counted only a few times. The chain joins TRBV5-1 to TRBJ2-3, with D uncertain. The CDR3 has 13 residues. Trimming took 4 bases from V and 1 from J, leaving 7 bases between them. The germline V gene has CDR1 SGHRS and CDR2 YFSETQ. As DNA, the CDR3 is TGCGCCAGCAGCGCCTCAGGCACAGATACGCAGTATTTT. As protein: CASSASGTDTQYF. The full variable domain, its missing parts supplied by reference TRBV5-1 and TRBJ2-3, is KAGVTQTPRYLIKTRGQQVTLSCSPISGHRSVSWYQQTPGQGLQFLFEYFSETQRNKGNFPGRFSGRQFSNSRSEMNVSTLELGDSALYLCASSASGTDTQYFGPGTRLTVL.

The gene calls are TRBV4-1 and TRBJ2-1; 7 bases are shared with TRBD2. The CDR3 loop spans 15 amino acids. Unmatched junction bases numbered 7, after V lost 0 bases and J lost 8 bases. CDR1 and CDR2 from the germline V gene are MGHRA and YSYEKL. This CDR3 is CASSQDRRGSDEQFF. DNA of the CDR3: TGCGCCAGCAGCCAAGATAGGCGGGGGTCCGATGAGCAGTTCTTC.

The V call is TRBV29-1, the J call TRBJ2-1; possibly TRBD1 for D (5 bases). Germline loops: CDR1 SQVTM, CDR2 ANQGSEA. Trimming removed 3 bases from V and 5 bases from J, with 14 bases in between. This CDR3 is 14 amino acids long. As DNA, the CDR3 is TGCAGCGTTGAGGTGGGGTACAGGAACAATGAGCAGTTCTTC. As protein: CSVEVGYRNNEQFF.

V gene TRBV20-1 combines with J gene TRBJ1-5; D is uncertain. The CDR3 sequence is 13 residues long. Trimming took off 6 bases at V and 7 bases at J, with 16 bases between the two ends. The V gene's germline CDR1 is DFQATT and CDR2 SNEGSKA (reference sequence). CDR3 protein: CSASVGENQPQHF. The CDR3 DNA reads TGCAGTGCCTCAGTGGGTGAGAACCAGCCCCAGCATTTT.

This chain links TRBV15 with TRBJ1-6; no reliable D call. Trimming pared 3 bases from V and 7 bases from J, leaving 16 bases between. CDR3 size: 16 residues. Per the germline V gene, CDR1 is LNHNV and CDR2 is YYDKDF (reference sequence). The CDR3 reads CATSRPPGAQNSPLHF. In DNA, the CDR3 is TGTGCCACCAGCAGGCCTCCGGGAGCCCAGAATTCACCCCTCCACTTT.

This clonotype showed up just a few times. This chain links TRBV29-1 with TRBJ2-7; D gene unclear. With 0 bases removed from V and 4 bases from J, the gap between germline ends came to 7 bases. CDR1 is SQVTM and CDR2 is ANQGSEA in the germline V gene. This CDR3 has 12 residues. The CDR3 reads CSVEDTDYEQYF. The CDR3, as DNA: TGCAGCGTTGAAGACACAGATTACGAGCAGTACTTC.

The chain joins TRBV6-5 to TRBJ1-5, with D perhaps matching TRBD1 (5 bases). CDR1 MNHEY and CDR2 SVGAGI come from the germline V gene. The length of the CDR3 is 14 residues. Trimming took 2 bases from V and 3 from J, leaving 8 bases between them. The CDR3 nucleotides read TGTGCCAGCAGTTACACAGGCTTCAATCAGCCCCAGCATTTT. Amino acid sequence: CASSYTGFNQPQHF.

This clonotype was picked up a small number of times. The chain couples TRBV29-1 to TRBJ2-7; D gene uncertain. The V gene lost 0 bases and the J gene lost 10 bases, with 10 bases spanning the gap. The CDR3 is made up of 11 amino acids. CDR1 and CDR2 (germline): SQVTM, ANQGSEA. CDR3 loop: CSVEDTLIQYF. The CDR3, as DNA: TGCAGCGTTGAAGATACCCTAATACAGTACTTC.